Sequencing of this T cell receptor (beta chain) was carried out in a study of T-cell memory formation after mild COVID-19. The V gene lost 4 bases and the J gene lost 10 bases, with 9 bases spanning the gap. CDR1 SGHRS and CDR2 YFSETQ come from the germline V gene. This CDR3 has 11 residues. TCRdb used MiXCR to reprocess the 5' RACE reads, holding one entry per CDR3 protein. Of under 350,000 distinct CDR3 sequences in the sample, about 16% were seen once. Note on this clonotype: Its target is unknown.

Whole-study results and caveats: Memory sampled before infection contained some responding clones, suggesting cross-reactive memory joined.

The chain carries TRBV5-1 and TRBJ2-4; D is possibly TRBD2 (5 bases). The receptor comes from a man between 18 and 35 years old who had mild COVID-19 (a few samples of this study predate the infection). Cell type and time point are not known. The source material was PBMCs or a T cell subset sorted from them (not recorded which). The chain's CDR3 is CASSLTGIQYF. In nucleotides, the CDR3 is TGCGCCAGCAGCCTGACGGGGATTCAGTACTTC.